The 28 T cell receptor beta chains given below trace back to one sample, sequenced in a study of T-cell memory formation after mild COVID-19. TCRdb reanalysed the 5' RACE reads using MiXCR and keeps one entry per CDR3 protein. The table lists roughly 300,000 distinct CDR3 sequences, around 15% of them singletons, with about 24% in the top ten. The material sequenced was PBMCs or a T cell subset sorted from them (not recorded which). The receptor source for this set is a man aged 18 to 30 who had mild COVID-19 (a few samples of this study predate the infection). Cell type and time point are not known.

The chain joins TRBV6-6 to TRBJ2-5, with 13 bases lining up with TRBD2. The ends lost 6 bases at V and 4 bases at J; junction bases unmatched: 5. The CDR3 is 15 residues long. Germline CDR1 is MNHNY and CDR2 is SVGAGI (reference sequence). In DNA form, the CDR3 reads TGTGCCAGCAGCCACCGGACTAGCGGGGGAGAGACCCAGTACTTC. It encodes CASSHRTSGGETQYF.

This clonotype was seen more than once but under ten times. V gene TRBV4-2 combines with J gene TRBJ2-3, with 7 bases lining up with TRBD1. With 1 base clipped from V and 4 bases from J, the junction kept 5 bases outside the gene matches. The germline CDR1 and CDR2 sequences are LGHNA and YNFKEQ. This CDR3 spans 15 amino acids. CDR3 in amino acids: CASSQGQGLSDTQYF. As DNA, the CDR3 is TGTGCCAGCAGCCAAGGACAGGGTTTGTCAGATACGCAGTATTTT.

As concerns this clonotype: Its ends do not fully match the called genes, so a read error is possible. This chain joins TRBV7-7 and TRBJ2-3; unclear D gene. The CDR3 covers 13 residues. From germline, CDR1 is SSHAT and CDR2 FNYEAQ (reference sequence). The DNA of the CDR3 is TGTGCTAGCAGCTTAACAGATTCAGATACGCAGTATTTT. Translating gives CASSLTDSDTQYF.

This clonotype was seen more than once but under ten times. The genes are TRBV7-8 and TRBJ2-6; 7 bases are a match to TRBD2. J was trimmed by 3 bases and V by 6 bases; bases with no gene match: 5. The CDR3 is 15 residues long. Germline V CDR1 and CDR2: SGHVS, FQNEAQ. Here the CDR3 DNA reads TGTGCCAGCAGAAGCGGGGCCCGTGGGGCCAACGTCCTGACTTTC. This encodes CASRSGARGANVLTF.

This clonotype was seen a handful of times. The chain employs TRBV12-3 or TRBV12-4 and TRBJ2-7, with 7 bases lining up with TRBD1. The CDR3 has 14 residues. Losses at the gene ends were 6 bases for V and 1 base for J; bases not matched to a gene: 6. The CDR3 sequence is CASRKTGQSYEQYF. CDR3 nucleotides: TGTGCCAGCAGGAAGACGGGACAGTCCTACGAGCAGTACTTC.

This chain connects TRBV19 to TRBJ2-2; D not resolved. Deletions cut 9 bases from V and 3 bases from J, with 14 bases between. The CDR3 extends over 14 amino acids. The germline V gene encodes CDR1 LNHDA and CDR2 SQIVND (reference sequence). CDR3 coding DNA: TGTGCCAGCAGGTTTGAGGAGTACACCGGGGAGCTGTTTTTT. Its protein is CASRFEEYTGELFF.

This clonotype was recorded a few times. This chain joins TRBV15 and TRBJ2-3; D remains ambiguous. Germline CDR1 reads LNHNV; CDR2 reads YYDKDF (reference sequence). This CDR3 is 15 amino acids long. The germline V and J ends were trimmed by 0 bases and 0 bases, with 7 bases remaining between them. The CDR3 here is CATSRDEISTDTQYF. CDR3 bases: TGTGCCACCAGCAGAGATGAGATTAGCACAGATACGCAGTATTTT.

This clonotype has a handful of counts. The chain recombines TRBV7-2 with TRBJ2-3, with TRBD1 matching 9 bases. The V gene's germline CDR1 is SGHTA and CDR2 FQGNSA. The CDR3 consists of 16 residues. The V gene end was trimmed by 4 bases and the J gene end by 3 bases; junction bases not matched to a gene: 8. The CDR3 DNA reads as TGTGCCAGCAGCTATCCCGGACAGGGGTCGACAGATACGCAGTATTTT. Amino acid sequence: CASSYPGQGSTDTQYF.

The gene calls are TRBV5-1 and TRBJ1-2; TRBD1 is a possible D gene (6 bases). The CDR3 contains 15 residues. Trimming removed 5 bases at V and 0 bases at J, with 14 bases between. Germline CDR1 reads SGHRS; CDR2 reads YFSETQ. The CDR3 here is CASRVLQGANYGYTF. CDR3 coding DNA: TGCGCCAGCAGGGTATTACAGGGCGCTAACTATGGCTACACCTTC.

The chain couples TRBV7-8 to TRBJ2-4; 10 bases fit TRBD1. CDR3 length: 18 residues. CDR1 and CDR2 (germline): SGHVS, FQNEAQ. With 1 base clipped from V and 6 bases from J, the junction kept 12 bases outside the gene matches. CDR3 region: CASSLERTGGPAGNIQYF. CDR3 bases: TGTGCCAGCAGCTTAGAGCGGACAGGGGGTCCGGCGGGAAACATTCAGTACTTC.

This clonotype was observed a handful of times. The chain has TRBV9 and TRBJ2-7; TRBD2 matches 8 bases. CDR1 is SGDLS, CDR2 YYNGEE, per germline. This CDR3 is built from 16 residues. The ends lost 3 bases at V and 3 bases at J; junction bases unmatched: 11. The CDR3, as DNA: TGTGCCAGCAGCGCCCGCTCCGGGACTAGTGACTACGAGCAGTACTTC. It encodes CASSARSGTSDYEQYF.

This clonotype was seen only a few times. This chain uses TRBV5-6 with TRBJ1-1; 9 nucleotides align to TRBD1. CDR1 and CDR2 from the germline V gene are SGHDT and YYEEEE. The ends lost 3 bases at V and 2 bases at J; junction bases unmatched: 8. The CDR3 is 16 residues long. This chain's CDR3 is CASSWRQGGLNTEAFF. The CDR3, as DNA: TGTGCCAGCAGCTGGAGACAGGGGGGACTTAACACTGAAGCTTTCTTT.

This clonotype was detected a few times. This sequence joins TRBV20-1 and TRBJ2-3; 7 bases agree with TRBD1. V shed 6 bases and J 10 bases; nucleotides not matched to a gene: 7. CDR1 and CDR2 (germline): DFQATT, SNEGSKA (reference sequence). This CDR3 region has 11 residues. CDR3 sequence (DNA): TGCAGTGCGCCTACAGGGGCGGCGCAGTATTTT. This codes for CSAPTGAAQYF.

V gene TRBV20-1 combines with J gene TRBJ2-1; D is possibly TRBD1 (6 bases). The CDR3 is 14 amino acids. Germline-derived CDR1 and CDR2 are DFQATT and SNEGSKA (reference sequence). Trimming took 4 bases from V and 4 from J, leaving 14 bases between them. CDR3: CSAMMGAVYNEQFF. CDR3 sequence (DNA): TGCAGTGCTATGATGGGGGCAGTATACAATGAGCAGTTCTTC.

The V and J genes are TRBV5-1 and TRBJ1-4, with D uncertain. V dropped 0 bases and J dropped 8 bases, with 14 bases sitting between them. From germline, CDR1 is SGHRS and CDR2 YFSETQ. The CDR3 covers 15 residues. CDR3 sequence reads: CASSLEGRRGEKLFF. The CDR3 bases are TGCGCCAGCAGCTTGGAGGGCAGAAGAGGGGAAAAACTGTTTTTT.

This clonotype has only a few counts. The V gene is TRBV7-9, the J gene TRBJ1-2; 9 nucleotides line up with TRBD1. The CDR3 runs to 14 residues. CDR1 and CDR2 from the germline V gene are SEHNR and FQNEAQ (reference sequence). The ends lost 5 bases at V and 4 bases at J; junction bases unmatched: 5. CDR3 sequence reads: CASSPQGAVYGYTF. The CDR3 DNA is TGTGCCAGCAGCCCACAGGGGGCGGTCTATGGCTACACCTTC.

The chain is built from TRBV20-1 and TRBJ1-1; tentatively, D is TRBD1 (6 bases). The CDR3 is 14 residues long. Germline loops: CDR1 DFQATT, CDR2 SNEGSKA (reference sequence). V lost 2 bases and J 4 bases, leaving 14 bases between the germline ends. DNA for the CDR3: TGCAGTGCTAGAACCCGGGGGGCCCCCACTGAAGCTTTCTTT. Protein sequence: CSARTRGAPTEAFF.

This clonotype was counted at least ten times. V and J are TRBV4-3 and TRBJ2-7; D could derive from TRBD1 or TRBD2 (5 bases each). This CDR3 spans 17 amino acids. The V end was cut by 1 base, the J end by 6 bases, with 22 bases between. Per the germline V gene, CDR1 is LGHNA and CDR2 is YSLEER. The CDR3 DNA reads TGCGCCAGCAGCCAAGTGCAGGGCAGGGACCTTAGAGGCGAGCAGTACTTC. It specifies CASSQVQGRDLRGEQYF.

The chain has TRBV12-3 or TRBV12-4 and TRBJ1-2; no firm D call. V lost 1 base and J 8 bases, leaving 5 bases between the germline ends. The CDR3 is 11 residues long. The chain's CDR3 is CASSLETGYTF. CDR3 DNA sequence: TGTGCCAGCAGTTTAGAGACAGGCTACACCTTC.

A few counts support this clonotype. The V and J genes are TRBV6-2 or TRBV6-3 and TRBJ1-1; D remains unclear. Trimming took off 3 bases at V and 5 bases at J, with 7 bases between the two ends. The CDR3 has 12 amino acids. Germline V gives CDR1 MNHEY, CDR2 SVGEGT. CDR3: CASSYWGTEAFF. CDR3 coding DNA: TGTGCCAGCAGTTATTGGGGAACTGAAGCTTTCTTT.

The genes are TRBV3-1 and TRBJ2-3, with unresolved D. Trimming removed 0 bases from V and 10 bases from J, with 11 bases in between. The CDR3 runs to 13 residues. Germline values: CDR1 LGHDT, CDR2 YNNKEL (reference sequence). CDR3 loop: CASSQDIPRAQYF. The CDR3 region has the DNA TGTGCCAGCAGCCAAGATATCCCCCGGGCGCAGTATTTT.

This clonotype was seen only a few times. V is TRBV6-1 and J is TRBJ2-1; the match to TRBD2 covers 10 bases. Germline V lookup: CDR1 MNHNS, CDR2 SASEGT. This CDR3 has 16 amino acids. V shed 0 bases, J shed 2 bases, and the junction held 1 base outside the gene matches. The CDR3 loop is CASSEASGGAYNEQFF. The CDR3, as DNA: TGTGCCAGCAGTGAAGCAAGCGGGGGGGCCTACAATGAGCAGTTCTTC.

This clonotype has at least ten counts. The chain carries TRBV7-2 and TRBJ2-1, with TRBD2 identical over 8 bases. The CDR3 extends over 15 amino acids. V shed 0 bases, J shed 3 bases, and the junction held 1 base outside the gene matches. CDR1 and CDR2 from the germline V gene are SGHTA and FQGNSA. CDR3 region: CASSLASGDYNEQFF. The CDR3 DNA is TGTGCCAGCAGCTTAGCTAGCGGGGACTACAATGAGCAGTTCTTC.

This clonotype turned up a few times. V is TRBV4-1 and J is TRBJ2-5; D perhaps matches TRBD2 (5 bases). Per germline, CDR1 MGHRA and CDR2 YSYEKL. The CDR3 has 13 amino acids. V was shortened by 10 bases and J by 2 bases, with 14 bases between the two germline ends. For the CDR3, the DNA is TGCGCCACCGGTCGGGGTTCTCAAGAGACCCAGTACTTC. This encodes CATGRGSQETQYF.

This clonotype showed up just a few times. This rearrangement joins TRBV4-1 to TRBJ1-6; D is possibly TRBD1 (5 bases). The V end lost 2 bases, the J end lost 6 bases, and 14 bases lay between the germline ends. Germline lookup yields CDR1 MGHRA and CDR2 YSYEKL. The length of the CDR3 is 16 residues. The CDR3 here is CASSQRQSQLNSPLHF. CDR3 nucleotides: TGCGCCAGCAGCCAAAGACAGTCCCAGCTTAATTCACCCCTCCACTTT.

The CDR3 is CATSVRAENTQYF. In DNA form, the CDR3 reads TGTGCCACCAGTGTCCGGGCCGAAAATACGCAGTATTTT. The chain carries TRBV24-1 and TRBJ2-3, with D uncertain. This CDR3 region has 13 residues. The V end lost 5 bases, the J end lost 7 bases, and 12 bases lay between the germline ends. The germline gives CDR1 KGHDR, CDR2 SFDVKD.

This clonotype appeared many times. The rearrangement joins TRBV28 to TRBJ1-6; 8 nucleotides align to TRBD1. The germline V gene encodes CDR1 MDHEN and CDR2 SYDVKM. The V gene end was trimmed by 10 bases and the J gene end by 7 bases; junction bases not matched to a gene: 15. The CDR3 contains 16 residues. The CDR3 sequence: CATSLTGTGLNSPLHF. The CDR3 DNA sequence: TGTGCCACCAGCTTGACCGGGACAGGCCTCAATTCACCCCTCCACTTT.

J is TRBJ2-1 and V is TRBV29-1; the match to TRBD2 covers 8 bases. Germline V gene data show CDR1 as SQVTM and CDR2 as ANQGSEA. After removal of 6 bases from V and 6 bases from J, the junction contained 10 bases not matched to a gene. This CDR3 has 14 residues. The CDR3 loop is CSVVLAGPFNEQFF. CDR3 sequence (DNA): TGCAGCGTAGTTCTAGCGGGCCCTTTCAATGAGCAGTTCTTC.